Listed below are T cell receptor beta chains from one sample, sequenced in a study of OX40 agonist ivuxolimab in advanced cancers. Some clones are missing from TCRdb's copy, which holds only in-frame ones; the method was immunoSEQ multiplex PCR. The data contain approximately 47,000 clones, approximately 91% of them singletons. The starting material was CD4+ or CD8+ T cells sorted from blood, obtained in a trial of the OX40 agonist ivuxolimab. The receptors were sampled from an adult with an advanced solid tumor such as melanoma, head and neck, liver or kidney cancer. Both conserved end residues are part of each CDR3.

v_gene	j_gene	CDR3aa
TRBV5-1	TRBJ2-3	CASSARSGRVTDTQYF
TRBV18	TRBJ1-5	CASSPSGDQPQHF
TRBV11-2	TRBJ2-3	CASSLGGLATTDTQYF
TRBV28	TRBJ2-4	CASSLGGIAKNIQYF
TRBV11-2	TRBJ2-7	CASSPRDSNYEQYF
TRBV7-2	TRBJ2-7	CASSIGTSGSYEQYF
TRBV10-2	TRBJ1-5	CASSGTVRNQPQHF
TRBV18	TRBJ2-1	CASSLLAGGKNEQFF
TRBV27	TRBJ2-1	CASSLLANYNEQFF
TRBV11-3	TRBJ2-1	CASRPGQGVFSYNEQFF
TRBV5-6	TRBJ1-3	CASSLAWEFGNTIYF
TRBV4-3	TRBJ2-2	CASSQGGLPRGGELFF
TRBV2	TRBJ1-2	CASSEGTSRGYTF
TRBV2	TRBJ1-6	CASSATGRDSPLHF
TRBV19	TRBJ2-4	CASSTVNRPSWTKNIQYF
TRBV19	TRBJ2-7	CASSSSRGVYEQYF
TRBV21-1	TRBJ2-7	CASSKEEMTSMHCPYEQYF
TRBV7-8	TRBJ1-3	CASSLQAHFSGNTIYF
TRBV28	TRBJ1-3	CASGPGDRTGNTIYF
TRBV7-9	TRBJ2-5	CASSFARETQYF
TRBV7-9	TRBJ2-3	CASHYGTSTDTQYF
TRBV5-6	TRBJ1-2	CASSFKTGSNYGYTF
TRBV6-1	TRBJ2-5	CASSAGVGAETQYF
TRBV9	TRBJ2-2	CASSGGPGTSNTGELFF
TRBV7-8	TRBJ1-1	CASSGGTGGSVNTEAFF
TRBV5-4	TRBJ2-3	CASSKLAGDTQYF
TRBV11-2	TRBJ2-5	CASSLLGLLETQYF
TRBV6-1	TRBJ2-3	CASSPLGDTQYF
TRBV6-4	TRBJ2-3	CASSDSGATDTQYF
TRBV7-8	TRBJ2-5	CASRDRFQETQYF
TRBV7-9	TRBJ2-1	CASSSTSGTYNEQFF
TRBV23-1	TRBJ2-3	CASSSRQGGASGLTTDTQYF
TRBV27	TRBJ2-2	CASSPGTGTNTGELFF
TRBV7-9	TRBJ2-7	CASMGAPSIDYEQYF
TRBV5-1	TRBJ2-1	CASSWTSVREQFF
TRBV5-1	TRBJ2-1	CASSLQFMDEQFF
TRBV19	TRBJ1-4	CASSPRTGSRATNEKLFF
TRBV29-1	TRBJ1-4	CSAGQVEKLFF
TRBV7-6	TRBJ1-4	CASSPWREKLFF
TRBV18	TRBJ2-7	CASSPTTGQGAHEQYF
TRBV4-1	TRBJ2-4	CASSQRTGLDNIQYF
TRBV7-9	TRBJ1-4	CASSVGSGTNEKLFF
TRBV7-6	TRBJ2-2	CASSPVAATGELFF
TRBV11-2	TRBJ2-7	CASSLSGYEQYF
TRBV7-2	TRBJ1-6	CASSSRIGAQNSPLHF
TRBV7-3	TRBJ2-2	CASSPNTGELFF
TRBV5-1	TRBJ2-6	CASSLAAGPGANVLTF
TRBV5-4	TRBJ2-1	CASSQGTSGSNEQFF
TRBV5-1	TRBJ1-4	CASSPSLVATNEKLFF